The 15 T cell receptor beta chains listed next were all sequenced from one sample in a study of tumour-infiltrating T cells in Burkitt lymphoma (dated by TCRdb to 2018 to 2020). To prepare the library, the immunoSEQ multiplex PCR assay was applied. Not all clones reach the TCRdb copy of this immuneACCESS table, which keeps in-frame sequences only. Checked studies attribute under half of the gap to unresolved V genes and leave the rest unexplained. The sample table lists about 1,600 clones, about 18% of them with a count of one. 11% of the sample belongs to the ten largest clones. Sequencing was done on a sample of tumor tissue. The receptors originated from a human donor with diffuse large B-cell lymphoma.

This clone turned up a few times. CDR3 protein: CASSWGSGGEQFF. In DNA form, the CDR3 reads TGTGCCAGCAGTTGGGGTTCAGGAGGCGAGCAGTTCTTC. The chain combines TRBV27 with TRBJ2-1; D might be TRBD2 (5 bases). Germline CDR1 and CDR2: MNHEY and SMNVEV (reference sequence). The germline V and J ends were trimmed by 4 bases and 10 bases, with 14 bases remaining between them. This CDR3 is 13 amino acids long.

The CDR3 sequence is CASSLDRPWGSEQYF. The CDR3 DNA reads TGCGCCAGCAGCTTGGACCGGCCTTGGGGAAGCGAGCAGTACTTC. The chain uses TRBV5-1 and TRBJ2-7; the D is unclear. The length of the CDR3 is 15 residues. Germline V CDR1 and CDR2: SGHRS, YFSETQ. V lost 0 bases and J lost 6, with 16 bases in between.

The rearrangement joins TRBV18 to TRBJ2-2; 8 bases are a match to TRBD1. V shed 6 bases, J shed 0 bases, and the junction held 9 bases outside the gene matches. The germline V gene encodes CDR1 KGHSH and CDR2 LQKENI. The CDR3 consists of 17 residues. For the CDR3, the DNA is TGTGCCAGCTCCCTGCACAGGGGGTACGCGAACACCGGGGAGCTGTTTTTT. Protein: CASSLHRGYANTGELFF. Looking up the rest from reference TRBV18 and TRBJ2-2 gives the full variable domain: NAGVMQNPRHLVRRRGQEARLRCSPMKGHSHVYWYRQLPEEGLKFMVYLQKENIIDESGMPKERFSAEFPKEGPSILRIQQVVRGDSAAYFCASSLHRGYANTGELFFGEGSRLTVL.

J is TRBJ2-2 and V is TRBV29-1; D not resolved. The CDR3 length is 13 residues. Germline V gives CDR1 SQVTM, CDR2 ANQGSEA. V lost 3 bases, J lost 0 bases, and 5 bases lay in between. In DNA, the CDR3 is TGCAGCGTTGACGGGCCGAACACCGGGGAGCTGTTTTTT. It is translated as CSVDGPNTGELFF.

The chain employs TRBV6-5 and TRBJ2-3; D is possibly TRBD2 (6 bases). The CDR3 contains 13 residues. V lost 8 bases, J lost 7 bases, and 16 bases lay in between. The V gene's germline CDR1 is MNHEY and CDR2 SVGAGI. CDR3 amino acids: CASGLSSDNTQYF. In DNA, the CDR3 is TGTGCCAGCGGCCTCTCTAGCGACAATACGCAGTATTTT.

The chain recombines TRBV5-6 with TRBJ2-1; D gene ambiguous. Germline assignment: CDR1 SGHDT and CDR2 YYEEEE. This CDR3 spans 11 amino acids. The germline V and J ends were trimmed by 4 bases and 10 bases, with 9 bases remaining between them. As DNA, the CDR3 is TGTGCCAGCAGCGTGGTGCGGGAGCAGTTCTTC. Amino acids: CASSVVREQFF.

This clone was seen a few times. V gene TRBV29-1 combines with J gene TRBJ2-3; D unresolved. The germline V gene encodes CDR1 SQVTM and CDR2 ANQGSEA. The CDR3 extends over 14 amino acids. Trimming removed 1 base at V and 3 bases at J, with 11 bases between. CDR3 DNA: TGCAGCGTTGAAGGATGGGTTAGGACAGATACGCAGTATTTT. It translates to CSVEGWVRTDTQYF.

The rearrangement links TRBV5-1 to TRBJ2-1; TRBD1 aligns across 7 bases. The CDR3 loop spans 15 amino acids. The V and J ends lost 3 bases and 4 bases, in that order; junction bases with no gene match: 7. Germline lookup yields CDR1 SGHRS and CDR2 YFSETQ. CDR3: CASSSRQGIYNEQFF. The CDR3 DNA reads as TGCGCCAGCAGCTCCCGACAGGGTATATACAATGAGCAGTTCTTC.

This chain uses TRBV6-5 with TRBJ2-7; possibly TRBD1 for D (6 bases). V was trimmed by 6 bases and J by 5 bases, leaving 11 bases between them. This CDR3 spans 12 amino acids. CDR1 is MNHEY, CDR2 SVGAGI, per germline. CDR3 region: CASSLTGNEQYF. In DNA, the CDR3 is TGTGCCAGCAGCCTAACAGGGAACGAGCAGTACTTC.

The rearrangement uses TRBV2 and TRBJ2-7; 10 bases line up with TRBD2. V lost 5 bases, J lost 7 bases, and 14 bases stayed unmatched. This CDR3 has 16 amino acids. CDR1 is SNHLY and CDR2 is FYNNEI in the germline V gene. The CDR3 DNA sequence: TGTGCCAGCAGTCCCAGGGCTAGCGGGAGTTTGGGGGAGCAGTACTTC. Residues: CASSPRASGSLGEQYF.

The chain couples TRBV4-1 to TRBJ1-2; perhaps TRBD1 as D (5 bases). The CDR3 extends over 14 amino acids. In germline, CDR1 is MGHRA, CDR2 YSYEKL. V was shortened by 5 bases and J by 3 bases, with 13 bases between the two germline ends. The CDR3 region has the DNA TGCGCCAGCAGCTCACAGGTGGGGGACTATGGCTACACCTTC. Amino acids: CASSSQVGDYGYTF.

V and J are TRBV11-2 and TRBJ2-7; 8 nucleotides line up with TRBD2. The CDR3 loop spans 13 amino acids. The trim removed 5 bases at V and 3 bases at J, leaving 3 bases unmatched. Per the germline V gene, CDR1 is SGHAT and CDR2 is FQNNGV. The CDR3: CASSAGTSYEQYF. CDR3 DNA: TGTGCCAGCAGCGCCGGGACTAGCTACGAGCAGTACTTC.

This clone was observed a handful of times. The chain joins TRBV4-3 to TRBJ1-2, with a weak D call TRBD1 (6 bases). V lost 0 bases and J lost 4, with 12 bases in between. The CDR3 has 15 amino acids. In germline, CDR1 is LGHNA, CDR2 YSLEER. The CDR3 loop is CASSQDTRGGYGYTF. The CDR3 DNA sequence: TGCGCCAGCAGCCAAGATACCCGAGGGGGCTATGGCTACACCTTC.

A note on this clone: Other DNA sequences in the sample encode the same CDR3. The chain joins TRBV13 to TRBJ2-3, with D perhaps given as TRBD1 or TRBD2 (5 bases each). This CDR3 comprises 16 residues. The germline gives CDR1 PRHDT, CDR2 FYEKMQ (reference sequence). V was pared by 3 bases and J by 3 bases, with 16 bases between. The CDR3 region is CASSFSLGGVTDTQYF. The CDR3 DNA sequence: TGTGCCAGCAGCTTTTCTCTTGGGGGAGTGACAGATACGCAGTATTTT.

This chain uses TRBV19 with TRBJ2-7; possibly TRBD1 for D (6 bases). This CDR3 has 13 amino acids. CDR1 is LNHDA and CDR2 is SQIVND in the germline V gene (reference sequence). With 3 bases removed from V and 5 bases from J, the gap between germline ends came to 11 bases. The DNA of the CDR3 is TGTGCCAGTAGTATGTTCCAGGGGAACGAGCAGTACTTC. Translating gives CASSMFQGNEQYF.